These T cell receptor beta chains were read from a single sample in a study of Graves' ophthalmopathy and Graves' hyperthyroidism. TCRdb re-called the multiplex PCR reads with MiXCR, one entry per CDR3 protein. This sample carries 230,000 or so distinct CDR3 sequences, less than 55% of them seen once, and the ten largest clones take around 47%. Sequenced: peripheral blood. The receptors originated from an adult man with Graves' ophthalmopathy. The CDR3 runs from the conserved cysteine through the conserved F or W. The order of the fields is J gene, V gene, D gene, clone size, CDR3 DNA, CDR3 protein. The D gene is left open where the match is weak. Clone size appears in some rows only: once, few, many, or a class for an expanded clone.

TRBJ2-7 | TRBV7-6 | TRBD1 | few | TGTGCCAGCAGCTCCCGGACAGGGGGCTTTCACGAGCAGTACTTC | CASSSRTGGFHEQYF
TRBJ2-3 | TRBV7-9 | TRBD2 | - | TGTGCCAGCACCATCATTCTAAGCGGGAGTAGCACAGATACGCAGTATTTT | CASTIILSGSSTDTQYF
TRBJ2-2 | TRBV7-2 | TRBD2 | - | TGTGCCAGCAGCTCTCGGACTAGCGGGAACACCGGGGAGCTGTTTTTT | CASSSRTSGNTGELFF
TRBJ1-3 | TRBV14 | - | - | TGTGCCAGCAGCCAAGCTAAGTACTACAGGGAAGGAGGAAACACCATATATTTT | CASSQAKYYREGGNTIYF
TRBJ1-1 | TRBV29-1 | TRBD1 | - | TGCAGCGGCCAACCGGGACAGGTGGGGGAGTTCCTACCGTACACTGAAGCTTTCTTT | CSGQPGQVGEFLPYTEAFF
TRBJ1-2 | TRBV7-2 | - | - | TGTGCCAGCAGCCCTCGGGCCGACGTGGGCTACACCTTC | CASSPRADVGYTF
TRBJ1-1 | TRBV29-1 | - | many | TGCAGCCCAGGACTCCTGAACACTGAAGCTTTCTTT | CSPGLLNTEAFF
TRBJ2-5 | TRBV9 | - | few | TGTGCCAGCAGCGCGGGGACGGGGAACCAAGAGACCCAGTACTTC | CASSAGTGNQETQYF
TRBJ1-3 | TRBV20-1 | TRBD1 | - | TGCAGAAACGGACAGGATCGCTCTGGAAACACCATATATTTT | CRNGQDRSGNTIYF
TRBJ2-2 | TRBV5-8 | TRBD1 | few | TGTGCCAGCAGCCAAACGGGACAGACCGGGGAGCTGTTTTTT | CASSQTGQTGELFF
TRBJ2-7 | TRBV9 | TRBD2 | - | TGTGCCAGCAGCGTAGCTGGAACGGGAGGGGACTACGAGCAGTACTTC | CASSVAGTGGDYEQYF
TRBJ2-5 | TRBV9 | TRBD2 | - | TGTGCCAGCAGCTGGACTAGCGGGGGGTTCCAAGAGACCCAGTACTTC | CASSWTSGGFQETQYF
TRBJ2-7 | TRBV5-1 | TRBD2 | - | TGCGCCAGCAGCCACCAAACATCAGGACTAGCAGGGGAGCAGTACTTC | CASSHQTSGLAGEQYF
TRBJ1-2 | TRBV7-9 | TRBD1 | few | TGTGCCAGCAGCTTAGATCCAGGGGGCCGCTATGGCTACACCTTC | CASSLDPGGRYGYTF
TRBJ1-2 | TRBV2 | - | few | TGTGCCAGCAGTTTCTGGACAGAGAGAGGCTACACCTTC | CASSFWTERGYTF
TRBJ1-1 | TRBV7-9 | - | many | TGTGCCAGCCGAGAAATGAACACTGAAGCTTTCTTT | CASREMNTEAFF
TRBJ2-3 | TRBV24-1 | - | few | TGTGCCACCAGTGCAGGCACAGATACGCAGTATTTT | CATSAGTDTQYF
TRBJ1-2 | TRBV10-3 | - | - | TGTGCCATCAGTGAGTCGGTGGCAGGGAGTAACTATGGCTACACCTTC | CAISESVAGSNYGYTF
TRBJ2-5 | TRBV7-9 | - | few | TGTGCCAGCAGCTTCAGCTATGGACAGAAAGAGACCCAGTACTTC | CASSFSYGQKETQYF
TRBJ2-7 | TRBV7-9 | - | - | TGTGCCAGCAGCTCCAATCTCCTTACCGAGCAGTACTTC | CASSSNLLTEQYF
TRBJ1-2 | TRBV29-1 | - | few | TGCAGCGTTGGGACTGCGCTCTATGGCTACACCTTC | CSVGTALYGYTF
TRBJ1-2 | TRBV11-2 | - | - | TGTGCCAGCAGCATAGGAATACCCAGTAACTATGGCTACACCTTC | CASSIGIPSNYGYTF
TRBJ2-5 | TRBV7-9 | - | - | TGTGCCAGCAGCTCGGCCCAATGGGATACGCAGTACTTC | CASSSAQWDTQYF
TRBJ2-5 | TRBV6-5 | - | few | TGTGCCAGCAGTTCTGGGGGCGCGGAGACCCAGTACTTC | CASSSGGAETQYF
TRBJ1-2 | TRBV7-2 | - | - | TGTGCCAGCAGCCAAGGGCAGGGTTATAACTATGGCTACACCTTC | CASSQGQGYNYGYTF
TRBJ2-5 | TRBV10-2 | TRBD2 | - | TGCGCCAGCAGCTTCACTAGCGGGAGAGTTCGGCGAGAGACCCAGTACTTC | CASSFTSGRVRRETQYF
TRBJ2-7 | TRBV7-9 | TRBD1 | few | TGTGCCAGCAGCTTATGGGACAGGGGGAATTGGGAGCAGTACTTC | CASSLWDRGNWEQYF
TRBJ1-2 | TRBV7-9 | TRBD1 | many | TGTGCCAGCAGCCGGACAGGGGGCCACGAGTATGGCTACACCTTC | CASSRTGGHEYGYTF
TRBJ2-7 | TRBV5-8 | - | - | TGTGCCAGCAGCCCCCAGGACATCTCCTACGAGCAGTACTTC | CASSPQDISYEQYF
TRBJ1-2 | TRBV6-6 | TRBD1 | - | TGTGCCAGCAGACAGACCGGGACAGTCGACTATGGCTACACCTTC | CASRQTGTVDYGYTF
TRBJ1-5 | TRBV19 | - | - | TGTGCCAGTATAAAGCAGAGAGATAGCAATCAGCCCCAGCATTTT | CASIKQRDSNQPQHF
TRBJ2-2 | TRBV9 | TRBD1 | once | TGTGCCAGCAGCCCCCGGGACAGGGTGGGAACCGGGGAGCTGTTTTTT | CASSPRDRVGTGELFF
TRBJ2-7 | TRBV15 | - | - | TGTGCCACCAGCACGGTTTCTCTGGAGCAGTACTTC | CATSTVSLEQYF
TRBJ2-7 | TRBV20-1 | - | - | TGCAGTGCTACCGGTGGCCAGCGGGCGATTCACGAGCAGTACTTC | CSATGGQRAIHEQYF
TRBJ1-6 | TRBV9 | - | - | TGTGCCAGCAGCGTCGACAGGACCGGATCACCCCTCCACTTT | CASSVDRTGSPLHF